The entry below describes one TCR beta chain. This sample was included in a study of control samples from healthy donors and cancer patients. TCRdb keeps only in-frame clones here, not all; method: immunoSEQ multiplex PCR. Here the sample spans about 170,000 clones, 80% to 95% being singletons. The CDR3 extends over 15 amino acids. CDR1 is LGHNA, CDR2 YSLEER, per germline. The V end lost 0 bases, the J end lost 8 bases, and 16 bases lay between the germline ends. The sequencing sample was made of blood. The sequence was obtained from a woman in her sixties or seventies in good health. This chain links TRBV4-3 with TRBJ1-2; D is possibly TRBD1 (5 bases). This chain's CDR3 is CASSQELSRGLGYTF. The CDR3 coding sequence is TGCGCCAGCAGCCAAGAGTTATCCCGGGGGTTGGGCTACACCTTC.